The sequence of this T cell receptor (beta chain) was determined in a study of early T cells in non-severe SARS-CoV-2 infection. Study details: Sequencing of unsorted whole blood was done on bulk RNA, leaving chains unpaired.

Per the germline V gene, CDR1 is SGHVS and CDR2 is FNYEAQ. Trimming cost V 4 bases and J 0 bases, with 7 bases left between them. This CDR3 contains 13 residues. Unique molecular identifiers tagged individual cDNA molecules. MiXCR, run by TCRdb on the 5' RACE reads, gives a single entry per CDR3 protein. The profile shows fewer than 40,000 distinct CDR3 sequences, approximately 6.1% of them singletons. This clonotype was detected many times. The chain carries TRBV7-6 and TRBJ2-7, with TRBD1 as a possible D gene (6 bases). Sequencing input: whole blood. This clonotype was obtained from an adult who was a healthcare worker with PCR-confirmed SARS-CoV-2 infection or an uninfected control (not recorded which). CDR3 protein: CASSSDSSYEQYF. The CDR3 nucleotides are TGTGCCAGCAGCTCGGACAGCTCCTACGAGCAGTACTTC.